Listed here are 23 T cell receptor beta chains from one sample, sequenced in a study of vaccination effects on CD4 cells after COVID-19. Measured with immunoSEQ multiplex PCR; TCRdb has only the in-frame clones, and not every one. Altogether 25,000 to 30,000 clones are present, 70% to 75% being singletons, with the ten largest covering approximately 9.1%. These receptors' antigens are unknown. Pools of viral peptides were used by the ViraFEST assay to expand antigen-specific CD4+ T cells ahead of sequencing. Scientists isolated CD4+ T cells after a roughly nine-day culture period ended. Every participant took two doses of the BNT162b2 or mRNA-1273 vaccine. This specimen was CD4+ T cells from PBMCs cultured with HCoV-NL63 spike peptides, taken after COVID-19 vaccination. Receptors were obtained from a human donor who received a COVID-19 vaccine.

The V and J genes are TRBV30 and TRBJ2-1; 8 bases align to TRBD2. Germline V lookup: CDR1 GTSNPN, CDR2 SVGIG (reference sequence). J gave up 14 bases and V 5 bases, and 14 bases lay outside the gene matches. The CDR3 covers 13 residues. The CDR3 sequence: CAWDKVGGGLKFF. As DNA, the CDR3 is TGTGCCTGGGACAAGGTGGGCGGGGGGTTGAAGTTCTTC.

V is TRBV5-4 and J is TRBJ1-2; 9 bases align to TRBD1. This CDR3 region has 15 residues. The junction had 6 bases not matched to a gene; V was cut back by 2 bases and J by 4 bases. CDR1 and CDR2 (germline): SGHNT, YYREEE (reference sequence). The CDR3 DNA reads as TGTGCCAGCAGCTTACCCACAGGGGGCGCCTATGGCTACACCTTC. Its translation: CASSLPTGGAYGYTF. Together with reference TRBV5-4 and TRBJ1-2, the CDR3 gives the full variable domain: ETGVTQSPTHLIKTRGQQVTLRCSSQSGHNTVSWYQQALGQGPQFIFQYYREEENGRGNFPPRFSGLQFPNYSSELNVNALELDDSALYLCASSLPTGGAYGYTFGSGTRLTVV.

The chain carries TRBV10-3 and TRBJ2-5; 16 nucleotides agree with TRBD2. The V segment lost 8 bases and the J segment 5 bases; nucleotides outside the gene matches: 5. This CDR3 has 15 amino acids. CDR1 and CDR2 from the germline V gene are ENHRY and SYGVKD. The CDR3 loop is CAIGTSGRAVETQYF. CDR3 DNA: TGTGCCATCGGGACTAGCGGGAGGGCCGTTGAGACCCAGTACTTC.

Notes on this clone: One junction end does not reproduce the germline sequence, and a read error may be involved. The J gene is TRBJ1-2, the V gene TRBV6-1; D is undetermined. The CDR3 covers 13 residues. Germline V lookup: CDR1 MNHNS, CDR2 SASEGT. This CDR3 reads CASSENALSRAPF. The CDR3 bases are TGTGCCAGCAGTGAAAATGCATTATCCCGGGCACCTTTC.

V gene TRBV27 combines with J gene TRBJ2-7; 12 positions agree with TRBD2. The length of the CDR3 is 14 residues. Germline V gene lookup returns CDR1 MNHEY and CDR2 SMNVEV (reference sequence). The V gene end was trimmed by 5 bases and the J gene end by 7 bases; junction bases not matched to a gene: 6. The CDR3 DNA is TGTGCCAGCAGTAACCCGGGACTAGCGGGTGAGCAGTACTTC. The encoded protein is CASSNPGLAGEQYF.

The chain joins TRBV7-9 to TRBJ2-7; 7 nucleotides line up with TRBD1. Trimming cost V 2 bases and J 1 base; bases outside gene matches: 11. This CDR3 comprises 17 residues. Per germline, CDR1 SEHNR and CDR2 FQNEAQ (reference sequence). The CDR3 loop reads CASSLPQGDTRSYEQYF. The CDR3 DNA reads TGTGCCAGCAGCTTACCTCAGGGGGACACAAGGTCCTACGAGCAGTACTTC.

This clone was found a few times. The V call is TRBV30, the J call TRBJ1-1; 8 nucleotides match TRBD1. Germline V gene sequence: CDR1 GTSNPN, CDR2 SVGIG (reference sequence). The CDR3 loop spans 14 amino acids. V lost 2 bases and J lost 7; bases outside the gene matches: 9. CDR3 sequence (DNA): TGTGCCTGGAGTCGAGGCCGGACAGGGTTTGAAGCTTTCTTT. As protein: CAWSRGRTGFEAFF.

This clone was detected a few times. CDR3: CASSLSGVGNEQFF. The CDR3 coding sequence is TGCGCCAGCAGCTTATCAGGGGTTGGCAATGAGCAGTTCTTC. The chain joins TRBV5-1 to TRBJ2-1; the D gene is possibly TRBD1 (6 bases). The CDR3 runs 14 residues. Germline CDR1 is SGHRS and CDR2 is YFSETQ. Trimming shortened V by 2 bases and J by 6 bases, and 12 bases separated the two germline ends.

Sample share makes this clone medium-sized. The chain combines TRBV4-1 with TRBJ1-3, with a weak D call TRBD1 (5 bases). The V gene lost 4 bases and the J gene lost 5 bases, with 15 bases spanning the gap. This CDR3 is 15 amino acids long. Germline V gene data show CDR1 as MGHRA and CDR2 as YSYEKL. Written as DNA, the CDR3 is TGCGCCAGCAGCCCCGACCGGGACCCTAGAAACACCATATATTTT. Amino acid sequence: CASSPDRDPRNTIYF.

This clone was seen a single time. The J gene is TRBJ2-5, the V gene TRBV9, with 8 bases fitting TRBD2. Germline loops: CDR1 SGDLS, CDR2 YYNGEE. The J segment lost 5 bases and the V segment lost 3 bases, leaving 6 bases of the junction unmatched. There are 14 residues in the CDR3. This CDR3 reads CASSATSGGETQYF. Written as DNA, the CDR3 is TGTGCCAGCAGCGCCACTAGCGGTGGTGAGACCCAGTACTTC. The whole variable domain, filled in from reference TRBV9 and TRBJ2-5, reads DSGVTQTPKHLITATGQRVTLRCSPRSGDLSVYWYQQSLDQGLQFLIQYYNGEERAKGNILERFSAQQFPDLHSELNLSSLELGDSALYFCASSATSGGETQYFGPGTRLLVL.

The count of this clone is one. V usage is TRBV29-1 and J usage is TRBJ1-2; D ambiguous. V was pared by 0 bases and J by 4 bases, with 18 bases between. Germline-derived CDR1 and CDR2 are SQVTM and ANQGSEA. The CDR3 is 16 residues long. CDR3 in amino acids: CSVEESASGMGYGYTF. In DNA, the CDR3 is TGCAGCGTTGAAGAGAGTGCGTCGGGCATGGGCTATGGCTACACCTTC. The full variable domain, completed using reference TRBV29-1 and TRBJ1-2, is SAVISQKPSRDICQRGTSLTIQCQVDSQVTMMFWYRQQPGQSLTLIATANQGSEATYESGFVIDKFPISRPNLTFSTLTVSNMSPEDSSIYLCSVEESASGMGYGYTFGSGTRLTVV.

The genes are TRBV10-3 and TRBJ1-2; 9 bases map to TRBD1. The ends lost 4 bases at V and 3 bases at J; junction bases unmatched: 12. Looked up from germline, CDR1 is ENHRY and CDR2 is SYGVKD. This CDR3 comprises 17 residues. The CDR3 sequence: CAISAGLGTGTDYGYTF. In DNA form, the CDR3 reads TGTGCCATCAGTGCAGGGTTGGGGACAGGGACGGACTATGGCTACACCTTC.

The chain links TRBV11-2 to TRBJ2-7; TRBD2 matches at 11 bases. The CDR3 consists of 15 residues. V dropped 5 bases and J dropped 3; count of bases not matched to a gene: 6. CDR1 is SGHAT and CDR2 is FQNNGV in the germline V gene. The CDR3 sequence is CASSQSTSGSYEQYF. CDR3 nucleotide sequence: TGTGCCAGCAGCCAAAGCACTAGCGGGAGCTACGAGCAGTACTTC.

The rearrangement joins TRBV27 to TRBJ2-2; D might be TRBD2 (6 bases). Germline V lookup: CDR1 MNHEY, CDR2 SMNVEV (reference sequence). This CDR3 comprises 13 residues. Trimming left V 5 bases short and J 5 bases short, with 9 bases between. CDR3 nucleotides: TGTGCCAGCAGTAGAGGAGGGACCGGGGAGCTGTTTTTT. Amino acid sequence: CASSRGGTGELFF.

This chain joins TRBV18 and TRBJ1-2; D gene uncertain. CDR3 size: 15 residues. CDR1 and CDR2 (germline): KGHSH, LQKENI. With 6 bases removed from V and 7 bases from J, the gap between germline ends came to 21 bases. DNA for the CDR3: TGTGCCAGCTCTTACCGGGAGGATTACTATGGTGGCTACACCTTC. Translating it yields CASSYREDYYGGYTF.

V gene TRBV10-3 combines with J gene TRBJ2-3; the D call may be TRBD1 or TRBD2 (6 bases each). Germline CDR1 and CDR2: ENHRY and SYGVKD. The CDR3 has 13 residues. Trimming left V 9 bases short and J 3 bases short, with 13 bases between. The CDR3 loop is CAIKGGTTDTQYF. The CDR3 nucleotides are TGTGCCATTAAGGGGGGTACGACAGATACGCAGTATTTT.

The CDR3 coding sequence is TGTGCCACCAGTGAAAGCCCGACTAGAACTTCGCACAATGAGCAGTTCTTC. Amino acids: CATSESPTRTSHNEQFF. The chain joins TRBV24-1 to TRBJ2-1; a weak D match, TRBD2 (6 bases). The V gene's germline CDR1 is KGHDR and CDR2 SFDVKD. V was cut by 4 bases and J by 5 bases, with 20 bases left in between. The CDR3 is 17 amino acids.

J is TRBJ1-5 and V is TRBV29-1; a weak D match, TRBD1 (6 bases). V lost 7 bases and J lost 7, with 17 bases in between. The germline V gene encodes CDR1 SQVTM and CDR2 ANQGSEA. The CDR3 consists of 13 residues. CDR3 in DNA: TGCAGCGCGGGGGGGGGCGGAAAACAGCCCCAGCATTTT. Translation: CSAGGGGKQPQHF.

V and J are TRBV10-3 and TRBJ1-5, with 7 bases aligning to TRBD1. Per germline, CDR1 ENHRY and CDR2 SYGVKD. The CDR3 is 14 residues long. V shed 2 bases, J shed 4 bases, and the junction held 2 bases outside the gene matches. Here the CDR3 DNA reads TGTGCCATCAGTGAGCCGGGACAGAATCAGCCCCAGCATTTT. It encodes CAISEPGQNQPQHF.

This clone was seen only once. The chain uses TRBV6-5 and TRBJ2-3, with 9 bases lining up with TRBD2. V shed 2 bases and J 4 bases; nucleotides not matched to a gene: 4. The CDR3 spans 15 residues. Germline assignment: CDR1 MNHEY and CDR2 SVGAGI. CDR3 DNA sequence: TGTGCCAGCAGTTACGGCGGGAGGGAGGCAGATACGCAGTATTTT. Translation: CASSYGGREADTQYF.

V and J are TRBV5-1 and TRBJ2-5; D is possibly TRBD2 (6 bases). V lost 6 bases and J lost 4, with 16 bases in between. CDR3 length equals 14 residues. Germline CDR1 reads SGHRS; CDR2 reads YFSETQ. CDR3 sequence (DNA): TGCGCCAGCAACTCCCAGCTGGGGGGAGAGACCCAGTACTTC. Protein product: CASNSQLGGETQYF.

The V call is TRBV7-9, the J call TRBJ1-1; a possible D gene is TRBD1 (6 bases). This CDR3 spans 15 amino acids. Germline CDR1 reads SEHNR; CDR2 reads FQNEAQ (reference sequence). Deletions cut 3 bases from V and 1 base from J, with 12 bases between. CDR3 in amino acids: CASSFVGQWNTEAFF. CDR3 bases: TGTGCCAGCAGCTTCGTTGGACAGTGGAACACTGAAGCTTTCTTT. Looking up the rest from reference TRBV7-9 and TRBJ1-1 gives the full variable domain: DTGVSQNPRHKITKRGQNVTFRCDPISEHNRLYWYRQTLGQGPEFLTYFQNEAQLEKSRLLSDRFSAERPKGSFSTLEIQRTEQGDSAMYLCASSFVGQWNTEAFFGQGTRLTVV.

The chain has TRBV18 and TRBJ1-2, with D unclear. The V gene's germline CDR1 is KGHSH and CDR2 LQKENI. The germline V and J ends were trimmed by 6 bases and 3 bases, with 14 bases remaining between them. The CDR3 has 14 amino acids. The CDR3 is CASSRSYNDYGYTF. The CDR3 DNA is TGTGCCAGCTCTCGATCGTACAACGACTATGGCTACACCTTC. Full variable domain (rest looked up from reference TRBV18 and TRBJ1-2): NAGVMQNPRHLVRRRGQEARLRCSPMKGHSHVYWYRQLPEEGLKFMVYLQKENIIDESGMPKERFSAEFPKEGPSILRIQQVVRGDSAAYFCASSRSYNDYGYTFGSGTRLTVV.